This T cell receptor (beta chain) was captured in a study of immune heterogeneity within non-small cell lung tumors. At the level of the study: It was found that the tumors were several squamous cell carcinomas, more than eight non-squamous carcinomas and 1 not otherwise specified.

Multiplex PCR amplified the TCR beta CDR3 region. Its first round ran for about 10 cycles with 32 V and 13 J primers. TCRdb reprocessed the multiplex PCR reads with MiXCR, giving one entry per CDR3 protein. The sample holds approximately 9,700 distinct CDR3 sequences; 26% are singletons and the top ten take more than 20%. As concerns this clonotype: The antigen remains undetermined.

Bulk tumor genomic DNA (around 600 ng per sample) served as template. Each primary tumor yielded several biopsies, collected far apart from one another at surgery. Curative surgical treatment was performed in patients who had newly diagnosed, untreated non-small cell lung cancer. It was newly diagnosed non-small cell lung cancer patients having surgery with curative intent who served as donors. This CDR3 spans 11 amino acids. Deletions cut 5 bases from V and 5 bases from J, with 4 bases between. The germline CDR1 and CDR2 sequences are MNHNS and SASEGT. Study outcomes and limitations: Identical dominant CDR3 beta clonotypes recurred among a patient's tumor sites, alongside site-unique high-frequency clones.

Sample: lung tumor tissue. The chain has TRBV6-1 and TRBJ1-5; the D is unclear. This TCR was recovered from a woman aged 45 to 65 with non-small cell lung cancer. The CDR3 nucleotides are TGTGCCAGCAGTCGAGATCAGCCCCAGCATTTT. Protein sequence: CASSRDQPQHF.